This TCR beta chain was identified during a study of blood T cell repertoires in COVID-19. Study-wide background: Samples representing acute and convalescent COVID-19 were sourced from the United States, Italy and Spain.

The data were produced by immunoSEQ multiplex PCR, yet TCRdb's version contains in-frame clones alone and is incomplete. Of fewer than 250,000 clones listed, approximately 86% are singletons. The ends lost 3 bases at V and 5 bases at J; junction bases unmatched: 7. The CDR3 sequence is 15 residues long. Germline V CDR1 and CDR2: SGHRS, YFSETQ. Sequencing was done on a sample of peripheral blood. The chain carries TRBV5-1 and TRBJ2-5; 10 bases agree with TRBD1. The TCR originated in a man aged 60 to 69 with acute or convalescent COVID-19. The CDR3 bases are TGCGCCAGCAGCTGGGGACAGGGGTTCTACGAGACCCAGTACTTC. Its protein is CASSWGQGFYETQYF.